This is a list of T cell receptor beta chains from one sample in a study of blood T cell repertoires in COVID-19. The assay was immunoSEQ multiplex PCR, and TCRdb's table has in-frame clones only and misses some. This sample has 70,000 or so clones, with approximately 86% found just once. The specimen sequenced was peripheral blood. The receptors here all came from a man aged 50-60 years with acute or convalescent COVID-19. Each CDR3 is given with its conserved first and last residue. The D gene is left open where the match is weak. Where a row states a size, it is once, few, many or the class of an expanded clone; other rows omit it.

d_call	clone_size	v_call	j_call	cdr3_nt	cdr3_aa
NA	NA	TRBV4-2	TRBJ2-7	TGTGCCAGCAGCCAAGGATTCGGACAGACCTACGAGCAGTACTTC	CASSQGFGQTYEQYF
NA	NA	TRBV5-1	TRBJ2-1	TGCGCCAGCAGCTTGGCCGGGGTAGCGGATGACAATGAGCAGTTCTTC	CASSLAGVADDNEQFF
NA	NA	TRBV18	TRBJ2-5	TGTGCCAGCTCACCAGTAACCCGGGGGACCCAGTACTTC	CASSPVTRGTQYF
NA	NA	TRBV2	TRBJ1-5	TGTGCCAGCAGTGTGGGCCTAAAAAGACAGATTAATCAGCCCCAGCATTTT	CASSVGLKRQINQPQHF
TRBD2	NA	TRBV9	TRBJ2-2	TGTGCCAGCAGCCCCCGACTAGCGGGAGCCGGGGAGCTGTTTTTT	CASSPRLAGAGELFF
TRBD1	NA	TRBV9	TRBJ1-5	TGTGCCAGCAGCCTTAGGGGGCAGAGCAATCAGCCCCAGCATTTT	CASSLRGQSNQPQHF
TRBD1	NA	TRBV5-5	TRBJ2-2	TGTGCCAGCATAAGGGGACAGGTGAACACCGGGGAGCTGTTTTTT	CASIRGQVNTGELFF
TRBD1	NA	TRBV27	TRBJ1-1	TGTGCCAGCAGTTTAAAACAGGGGGGGACTGAAGCTTTCTTT	CASSLKQGGTEAFF
NA	NA	TRBV9	TRBJ2-1	TGTGCCAGCAGCGTAGGACAGGTATCTAACAATGAGCAGTTCTTC	CASSVGQVSNNEQFF
TRBD1	NA	TRBV30	TRBJ2-1	TGTGCCTGGTACAAACAGGGGATGTACAATGAGCAGTTCTTC	CAWYKQGMYNEQFF
TRBD1	once	TRBV12-3/TRBV12-4	TRBJ2-1	TGTGCCAGCAGTTTGGGTAGACAGGGCCAGTTCTTC	CASSLGRQGQFF
NA	once	TRBV5-4	TRBJ1-2	TGTGCCAGCAGCTCCGGAGGAGGGATCAATGGCTACACCTTC	CASSSGGGINGYTF
NA	NA	TRBV5-6	TRBJ1-6	TGTGCCAGCAGCCCGGGGTACTATAATTCACCCCTCCACTTT	CASSPGYYNSPLHF
NA	NA	TRBV5-8	TRBJ1-1	TGTGCCAGCAGCTTGGCTGGGGCTTTGAACACTGAAGCTTTCTTT	CASSLAGALNTEAFF
NA	NA	TRBV24-1	TRBJ2-1	TGTGCCACCGACGGCTCGGGGGAGCGGTTCTTC	CATDGSGERFF
TRBD1	NA	TRBV4-1	TRBJ2-2	TGCGCCAGCAGCCAAGTTGGGACAGGTCATGTGGGGGAGCTGTTTTTT	CASSQVGTGHVGELFF
NA	NA	TRBV24-1	TRBJ2-1	TGTGCCACCAGTGATCTGGACAGTTACAATGAGCAGTTCTTC	CATSDLDSYNEQFF
NA	few	TRBV2	TRBJ2-7	TGTGCCAGCACCCGCCCAGGGCAGGGATCGGTTCAGTACTTC	CASTRPGQGSVQYF
NA	once	TRBV29-1	TRBJ2-7	TGCAGCGTCGCCAAGGACTACAGCAGCTCCTACGAGCAGTACTTC	CSVAKDYSSSYEQYF
TRBD2	NA	TRBV19	TRBJ2-5	TGTGCCAGTAGTAGGACTAGCGGGGGAGGAGAGACCCAGTACTTC	CASSRTSGGGETQYF
NA	NA	TRBV3-1/TRBV3-2	TRBJ2-1	TGTGCCAGCAGCCAAGATTCAGCGAACAATGAGCAGTTCTTC	CASSQDSANNEQFF
TRBD1	NA	TRBV2	TRBJ2-3	TGTGCCAGCAGCCATAGGGACAGGGGTACAGATACGCAGTATTTT	CASSHRDRGTDTQYF
NA	NA	TRBV5-1	TRBJ2-2	TGCGCCAGCAGCTTGGCAGGCCGCGGGGAGCTGTTTTTT	CASSLAGRGELFF
TRBD1	NA	TRBV6-5	TRBJ1-5	TGTGCCAGCAGACTGACAGGGGGCAATCAGCCCCAGCATTTT	CASRLTGGNQPQHF
NA	NA	TRBV3-1/TRBV3-2	TRBJ1-2	TGTGCCAGCAGTTACGACAGTGAGGGCTACACCTTC	CASSYDSEGYTF
NA	NA	TRBV27	TRBJ1-2	TGTGCCAGCAGCCTCGCGGGGGGTGCATATGGCTACACCTTC	CASSLAGGAYGYTF
TRBD2	NA	TRBV11-2	TRBJ2-1	TGTGCCAGCAGCTTAGAAATAGCGGGAGGCGTGGAGCAGTTCTTC	CASSLEIAGGVEQFF
NA	NA	TRBV15	TRBJ1-5	TGTGCCACCAGCAGAGACGTTAGCAATCAGCCCCAGCATTTT	CATSRDVSNQPQHF
NA	NA	TRBV9	TRBJ1-2	TGTGCCAGCACACCAACGAGGGAGAACTATGGCTACACCTTC	CASTPTRENYGYTF
NA	once	TRBV18	TRBJ1-1	TGTGCCAGCTCACCACTTGAGGGAACCACTGAAGCTTTCTTT	CASSPLEGTTEAFF
NA	NA	TRBV7-8	TRBJ1-1	TGTGCCAGCAGCTTAGGGAGGAACACTGAAGCTTTCTTT	CASSLGRNTEAFF
TRBD2	NA	TRBV9	TRBJ2-5	TGTGCCAGCAGCCCGGGACTAGCGAGATTCCAAGAGACCCAGTACTTC	CASSPGLARFQETQYF
TRBD1	few	TRBV30	TRBJ1-3	TGTGCCTGGAGAGGTCGAGGACAGGTCGGCGGAAACACCATATATTTT	CAWRGRGQVGGNTIYF
NA	NA	TRBV7-9	TRBJ1-3	TGTGCCAGCACCGAACAGGGTCTCTCTGGAAACACCATATATTTT	CASTEQGLSGNTIYF
TRBD1	NA	TRBV19	TRBJ1-4	TGTGCCAGTACCCACTCCGGGACAGAAAATGAAAAACTGTTTTTT	CASTHSGTENEKLFF
NA	few	TRBV7-2	TRBJ1-2	TGTGCCAGCAGCTATGAGGCGACCCGAACTAACTATGGCTACACCTTC	CASSYEATRTNYGYTF
NA	NA	TRBV21-1	TRBJ1-5	TGTGCCAGCAGCAAATACCTGGACAGGGTGGGTCAGCCCCAGCATTTT	CASSKYLDRVGQPQHF
TRBD2	NA	TRBV27	TRBJ2-7	TGTGCCAGCAGTTTTCATACTCCGGGACTAGCGGGAGGCTACACCTACGAGCAGTACTTC	CASSFHTPGLAGGYTYEQYF
TRBD2	NA	TRBV9	TRBJ2-7	TGTGCCAGCAGCGTTAGCGGGAGGGCCTCCGAGCAGTACTTC	CASSVSGRASEQYF
TRBD2	NA	TRBV5-6	TRBJ2-3	TGTGCCAGCAGCTTGGGACTAGCGTATAGCACAGATACGCAGTATTTT	CASSLGLAYSTDTQYF
TRBD2	NA	TRBV3-1/TRBV3-2	TRBJ2-1	TGTGCCAGCAGCCAATCACTAGCGGGACCCTACAATGAGCAGTTCTTC	CASSQSLAGPYNEQFF
NA	NA	TRBV28	TRBJ1-2	TGTGCCAGCAGTCCCTGGACAGCCGCAGGCTATGGCTACACCTTC	CASSPWTAAGYGYTF
TRBD1	NA	TRBV7-9	TRBJ1-5	TGTGCCAGCAGCCCAGAGACAGGGCTTAGCAATCAGCCCCAGCATTTT	CASSPETGLSNQPQHF
TRBD1	few	TRBV5-1	TRBJ2-7	TGCGCCAGCAGCCTCGGACAGGGGCATGGCGAGCAGTACTTC	CASSLGQGHGEQYF
NA	once	TRBV25-1	TRBJ1-2	TGTGCCAGCAGTGAATCTAGAGGAGTTTACGGCTACACCTTC	CASSESRGVYGYTF
NA	NA	TRBV21-1	TRBJ2-7	TGTGCCAGCAGCAAATTCGACGAGCAGTACTTC	CASSKFDEQYF
NA	NA	TRBV5-6	TRBJ2-7	TGTGCCAGCATGAGGGATTACCCTTACGAGCAGTACTTC	CASMRDYPYEQYF
NA	NA	TRBV15	TRBJ1-5	TGTGCCACAGGTCAGGGGATCAGTGATCGTCAGCCCCAGCATTTT	CATGQGISDRQPQHF
NA	few	TRBV2	TRBJ2-7	TGTGCCAGCACGCTGACTGATACCTACGAGCAGTACTTC	CASTLTDTYEQYF
NA	NA	TRBV7-9	TRBJ2-1	TGTGCCAGCAGCGCCTCCCCTCAGGGATACAATGAGCAGTTCTTC	CASSASPQGYNEQFF
NA	NA	TRBV7-9	TRBJ1-1	TGTGCCAGCAGCTTAGCTGGGGCCCTGAGGATGAACACTGAAGCTTTCTTT	CASSLAGALRMNTEAFF
TRBD2	once	TRBV7-9	TRBJ2-5	TGTGCCAGCAGCTTAGGGGGACTAGCGGGGCAAGAGACCCAGTACTTC	CASSLGGLAGQETQYF
NA	NA	TRBV13	TRBJ1-1	TGTGCCAGCAGCCTCACAGCTCTTTACACTGAAGCTTTCTTT	CASSLTALYTEAFF
NA	once	TRBV6-5	TRBJ2-1	TGTGCCAGCACCACAAAGCGGACTACCTACAATGAGCAGTTCTTC	CASTTKRTTYNEQFF
TRBD2	NA	TRBV11-2	TRBJ2-1	TGTGCCAGCAGCTTAGCGGGGGGCTCCTACAATGAGCAGTTCTTC	CASSLAGGSYNEQFF
NA	NA	TRBV5-4	TRBJ1-4	TGTGCCAGCAGCTCGCAGCGGGGGCATAATGAAAAACTGTTTTTT	CASSSQRGHNEKLFF
TRBD1	NA	TRBV7-6	TRBJ1-4	TGTGCCAGCAGCTCCACGACAGGGCTTAGGGAAAAACTGTTTTTT	CASSSTTGLREKLFF
TRBD1	NA	TRBV19	TRBJ1-5	TGTGCCAGTAGTATACGGGACAGGGGGGGTCAGCCCCAGCATTTT	CASSIRDRGGQPQHF
TRBD1	NA	TRBV19	TRBJ2-6	TGTGCCAGTAGCGGGACAGGGGGCTCTACTGGGGCCAACGTCCTGACTTTC	CASSGTGGSTGANVLTF
NA	NA	TRBV5-1	TRBJ1-1	TGCGCCAGCAGCTTCTTGTTAGACACTGAAGCTTTCTTT	CASSFLLDTEAFF